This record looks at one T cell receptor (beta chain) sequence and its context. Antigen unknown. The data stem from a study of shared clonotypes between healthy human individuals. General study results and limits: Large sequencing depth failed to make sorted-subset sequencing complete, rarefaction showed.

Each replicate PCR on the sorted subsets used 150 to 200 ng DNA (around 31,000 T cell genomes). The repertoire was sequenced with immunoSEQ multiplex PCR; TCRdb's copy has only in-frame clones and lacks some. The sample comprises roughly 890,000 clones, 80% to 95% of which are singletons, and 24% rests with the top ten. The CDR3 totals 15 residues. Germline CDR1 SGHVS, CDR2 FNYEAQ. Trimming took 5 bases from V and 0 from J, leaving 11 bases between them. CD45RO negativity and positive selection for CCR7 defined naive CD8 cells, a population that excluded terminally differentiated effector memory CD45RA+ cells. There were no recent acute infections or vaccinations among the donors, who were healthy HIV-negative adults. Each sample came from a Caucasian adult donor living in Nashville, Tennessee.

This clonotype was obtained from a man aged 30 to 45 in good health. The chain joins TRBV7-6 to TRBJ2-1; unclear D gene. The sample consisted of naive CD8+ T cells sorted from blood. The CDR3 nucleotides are TGTGCCAGCAGCCCCGACCGTACCTCCTACAATGAGCAGTTCTTC. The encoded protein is CASSPDRTSYNEQFF.